The rows below give T cell receptor beta chains drawn from one sample of a study of cytomegalovirus exposure and HLA in healthy donors. Some clones are missing from TCRdb's copy, which holds only in-frame ones; the method was immunoSEQ multiplex PCR. Counted here are around 150,000 clones, 70% to 90% occurring once; the ten biggest clones make up about 2%. The sequencing sample was made of PBMCs. The receptors shown here come from a man younger than 35 in good health and CMV-seropositive. Each CDR3 is given with its conserved first and last residue. D genes are given only for firm matches. The listing skips clone size in some rows; elsewhere it reads once, few, many or a size class.

clone_size	j_call	v_call	d_call	cdr3_nt	cdr3_aa
.	TRBJ2-5	TRBV9	TRBD2	TGTGCCAGCAGCACGGGACTAGCGGGGGTGACTGGGATAGAGACCCAGTACTTC	CASSTGLAGVTGIETQYF
.	TRBJ1-1	TRBV7-2	.	TGTGCCAGCAGCGGAGGGGGGGGCGCTGAAGCTTTCTTT	CASSGGGGAEAFF
.	TRBJ2-5	TRBV7-9	TRBD2	TGTGCCAGCAGCTTAGGATCCAGCGGGGGGGCGCAGACCCAGTACTTC	CASSLGSSGGAQTQYF
.	TRBJ2-3	TRBV15	TRBD2	TGTGCCACCAGCAGTTCCTGGGGGCGGGGGGGAAGGACAGATACGCAGTATTTT	CATSSSWGRGGRTDTQYF
.	TRBJ2-7	TRBV5-3	TRBD2	TGTGCCAGAAGCTTTAGCGGGGCCACAACCCCTCACGAGCAGTACTTC	CARSFSGATTPHEQYF
.	TRBJ1-1	TRBV29-1	TRBD1	TGCAGCGTTAATACAGGGGGCACTGAAGCTTTCTTT	CSVNTGGTEAFF
.	TRBJ2-5	TRBV14	.	TGTGCCAGCAGTCGTAGCGGACTTATCCAAGAGACCCAGTACTTC	CASSRSGLIQETQYF
.	TRBJ1-1	TRBV6-5	.	TGTGCCAGCAGTTACGACGGATTTAGCATGAACACTGAAGCTTTCTTT	CASSYDGFSMNTEAFF
few	TRBJ1-2	TRBV29-1	TRBD1	TGCAGCGTTGAGCGCGACAGGGATCGTGGCTACACCTTC	CSVERDRDRGYTF
.	TRBJ1-2	TRBV7-2	TRBD1	TGTGCCAGCAACCTAGGACAGGGGAGCTATGGCTACACCTTC	CASNLGQGSYGYTF
.	TRBJ2-3	TRBV5-1	TRBD2	TGCGCCAGCACCTCTGGGCGGGGGGCATTTAGCACAGATACGCAGTATTTT	CASTSGRGAFSTDTQYF